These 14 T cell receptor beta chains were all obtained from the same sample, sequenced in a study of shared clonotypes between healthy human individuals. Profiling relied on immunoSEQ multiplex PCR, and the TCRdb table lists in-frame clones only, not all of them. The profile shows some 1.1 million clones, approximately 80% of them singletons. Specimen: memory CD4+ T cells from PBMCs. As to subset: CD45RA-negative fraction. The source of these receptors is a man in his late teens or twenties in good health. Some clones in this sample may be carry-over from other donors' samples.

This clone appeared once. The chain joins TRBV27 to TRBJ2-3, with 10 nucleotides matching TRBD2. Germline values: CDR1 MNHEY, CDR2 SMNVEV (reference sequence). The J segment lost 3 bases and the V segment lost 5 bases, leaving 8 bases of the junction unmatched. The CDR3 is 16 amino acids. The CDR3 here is CASSPSSGRGTDTQYF. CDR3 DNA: TGTGCCAGCAGTCCTTCTAGCGGGAGAGGGACAGATACGCAGTATTTT.

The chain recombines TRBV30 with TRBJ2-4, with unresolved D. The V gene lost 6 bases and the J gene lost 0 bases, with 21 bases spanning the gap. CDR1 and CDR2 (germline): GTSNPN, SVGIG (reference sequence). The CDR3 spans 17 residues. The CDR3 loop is CACGVPLNFLAKNIQYF. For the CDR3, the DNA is TGTGCCTGCGGCGTTCCACTAAACTTCCTAGCCAAAAACATTCAGTACTTC.

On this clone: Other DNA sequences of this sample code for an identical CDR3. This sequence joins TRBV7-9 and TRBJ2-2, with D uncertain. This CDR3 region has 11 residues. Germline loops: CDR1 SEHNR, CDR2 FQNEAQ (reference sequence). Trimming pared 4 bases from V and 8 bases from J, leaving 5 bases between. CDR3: CASSSSGELFF. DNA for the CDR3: TGTGCCAGCAGCTCATCGGGGGAGCTGTTTTTT.

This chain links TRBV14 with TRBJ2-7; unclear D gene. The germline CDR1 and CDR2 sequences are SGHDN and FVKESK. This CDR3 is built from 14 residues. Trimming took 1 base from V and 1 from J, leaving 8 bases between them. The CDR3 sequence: CASSQASWSYEQYF. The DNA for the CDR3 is TGTGCCAGCAGCCAAGCCTCGTGGTCCTACGAGCAGTACTTC.

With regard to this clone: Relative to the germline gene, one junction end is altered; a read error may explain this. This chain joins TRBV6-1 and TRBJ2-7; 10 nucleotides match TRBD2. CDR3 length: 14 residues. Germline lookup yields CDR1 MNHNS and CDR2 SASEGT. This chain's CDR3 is CASREAGGPGEQYF. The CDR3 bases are TGTGCCAGCAGAGAAGCGGGAGGGCCGGGCGAGCAGTACTTC.

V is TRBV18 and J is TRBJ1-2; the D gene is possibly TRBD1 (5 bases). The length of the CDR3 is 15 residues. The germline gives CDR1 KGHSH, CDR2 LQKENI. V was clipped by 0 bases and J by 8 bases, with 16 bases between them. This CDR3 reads CASSPPRDASVGYTF. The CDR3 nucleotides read TGTGCCAGCTCACCACCGAGGGACGCGTCTGTCGGCTACACCTTC. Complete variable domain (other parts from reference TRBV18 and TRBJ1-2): NAGVMQNPRHLVRRRGQEARLRCSPMKGHSHVYWYRQLPEEGLKFMVYLQKENIIDESGMPKERFSAEFPKEGPSILRIQQVVRGDSAAYFCASSPPRDASVGYTFGSGTRLTVV.

The CDR3 sequence: CASSPGLAGGHGNEQFF. The CDR3 nucleotides read TGTGCCAGCAGCCCGGGACTAGCGGGAGGGCATGGGAATGAGCAGTTCTTC. This chain joins TRBV7-9 and TRBJ2-1, with 16 bases that match TRBD2. Germline V gene lookup returns CDR1 SEHNR and CDR2 FQNEAQ (reference sequence). Trimming took 5 bases from V and 7 from J; bases not matched to a gene: 8. The CDR3 runs 17 residues.

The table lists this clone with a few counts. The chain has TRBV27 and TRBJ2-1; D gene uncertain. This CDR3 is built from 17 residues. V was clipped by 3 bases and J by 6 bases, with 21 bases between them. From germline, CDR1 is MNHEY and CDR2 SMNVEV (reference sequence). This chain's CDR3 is CASSFTTLRIVGNEQFF. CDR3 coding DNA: TGTGCCAGCAGTTTTACCACCTTAAGGATCGTCGGCAATGAGCAGTTCTTC.

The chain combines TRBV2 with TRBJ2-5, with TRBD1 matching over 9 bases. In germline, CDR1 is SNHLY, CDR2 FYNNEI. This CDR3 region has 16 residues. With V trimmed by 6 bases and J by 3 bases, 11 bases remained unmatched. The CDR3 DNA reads TGTGCCAGCAGCTCTATTCCTACAGGGGGCAAAGAGACCCAGTACTTC. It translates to CASSSIPTGGKETQYF.

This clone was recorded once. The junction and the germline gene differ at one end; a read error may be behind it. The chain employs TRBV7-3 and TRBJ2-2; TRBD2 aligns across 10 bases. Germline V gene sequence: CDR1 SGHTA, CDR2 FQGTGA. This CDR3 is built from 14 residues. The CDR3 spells CASSTSGNAGELFF. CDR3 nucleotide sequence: TGTGCCAGCAGCACTAGCGGGAACGCCGGGGAGCTGTTTTTT.

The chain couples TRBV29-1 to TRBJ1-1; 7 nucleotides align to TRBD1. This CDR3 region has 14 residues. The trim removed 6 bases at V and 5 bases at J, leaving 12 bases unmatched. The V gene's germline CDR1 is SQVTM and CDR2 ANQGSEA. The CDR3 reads CSVFLQGRGTEAFF. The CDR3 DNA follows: TGCAGCGTCTTTCTACAGGGGCGGGGGACTGAAGCTTTCTTT.

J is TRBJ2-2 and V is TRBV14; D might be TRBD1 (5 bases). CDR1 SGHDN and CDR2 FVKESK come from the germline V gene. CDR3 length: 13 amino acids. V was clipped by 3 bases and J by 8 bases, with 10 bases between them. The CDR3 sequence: CASSHRVLGELFF. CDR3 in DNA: TGTGCCAGCAGCCACAGGGTTTTGGGGGAGCTGTTTTTT.

CDR3 region: CASSEGVGRNTIYF. In DNA form, the CDR3 reads TGTGCCAGCAGTGAGGGGGTAGGAAGAAACACCATATATTTT. The chain joins TRBV6-1 to TRBJ1-3; tentative D call: TRBD1 (5 bases). Germline loops: CDR1 MNHNS, CDR2 SASEGT. The CDR3 contains 14 residues. With 3 bases removed from V and 5 bases from J, the gap between germline ends came to 11 bases.

In DNA, the CDR3 is TGCGCCAGCAGCCAAGCTAGTCTAGGCGAGACCCAGTACTTC. Amino acids: CASSQASLGETQYF. The chain is built from TRBV4-1 and TRBJ2-5; D is unclear. The CDR3 contains 14 residues. The germline CDR1 and CDR2 sequences are MGHRA and YSYEKL. The V gene lost 1 base and the J gene lost 5 bases, with 11 bases spanning the gap.